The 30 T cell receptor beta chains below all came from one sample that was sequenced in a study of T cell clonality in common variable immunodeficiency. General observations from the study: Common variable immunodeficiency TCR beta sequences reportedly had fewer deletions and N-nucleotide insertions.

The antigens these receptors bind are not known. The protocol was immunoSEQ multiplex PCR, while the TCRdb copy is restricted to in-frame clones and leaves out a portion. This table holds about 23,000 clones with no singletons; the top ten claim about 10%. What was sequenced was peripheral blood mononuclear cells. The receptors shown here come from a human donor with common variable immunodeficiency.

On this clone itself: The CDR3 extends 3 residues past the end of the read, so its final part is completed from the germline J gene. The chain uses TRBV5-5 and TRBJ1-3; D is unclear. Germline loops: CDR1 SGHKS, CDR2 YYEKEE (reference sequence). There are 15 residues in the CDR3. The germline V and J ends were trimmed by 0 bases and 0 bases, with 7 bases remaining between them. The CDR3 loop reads CASSLVPFSGNTIYF. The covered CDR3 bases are TGTGCCAGCAGCTTGGTCCCTTTCTCTGGAAACACC.

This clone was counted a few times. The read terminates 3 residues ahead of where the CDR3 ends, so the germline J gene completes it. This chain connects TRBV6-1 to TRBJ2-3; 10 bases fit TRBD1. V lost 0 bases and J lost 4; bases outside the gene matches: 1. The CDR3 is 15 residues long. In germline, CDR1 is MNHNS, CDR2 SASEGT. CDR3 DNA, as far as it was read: TGTGCCAGCAGTGAAGCGACAGGGGGCGCAGATACG. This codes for CASSEATGGADT. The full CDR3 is CASSEATGGADTQYF.

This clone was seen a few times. CDR3 DNA (partial): TGCGCCAGCAGCTTGAACCCCGGACAGCGACTAAAGAACGAG. Protein product: CASSLNPGQRLKNE. In full, the CDR3 is CASSLNPGQRLKNEQYF. The chain combines TRBV5-1 with TRBJ2-7; a possible D gene is TRBD1 (6 bases). Read coverage stops 3 residues before the CDR3 terminus; the germline J gene supplies the remainder. Looked up from germline, CDR1 is SGHRS and CDR2 is YFSETQ. With 1 base removed from V and 5 bases from J, the gap between germline ends came to 22 bases. The CDR3 is made up of 17 amino acids.

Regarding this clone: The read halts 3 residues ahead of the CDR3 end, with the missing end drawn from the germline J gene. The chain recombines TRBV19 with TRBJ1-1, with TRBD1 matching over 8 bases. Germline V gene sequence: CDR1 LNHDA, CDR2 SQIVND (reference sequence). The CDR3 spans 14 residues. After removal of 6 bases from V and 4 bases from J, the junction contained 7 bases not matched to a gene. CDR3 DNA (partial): TGTGCCAGTAGAGTGACAGGGGAGGGCACTGAA. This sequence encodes CASRVTGEGTE. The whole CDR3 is CASRVTGEGTEAFF.

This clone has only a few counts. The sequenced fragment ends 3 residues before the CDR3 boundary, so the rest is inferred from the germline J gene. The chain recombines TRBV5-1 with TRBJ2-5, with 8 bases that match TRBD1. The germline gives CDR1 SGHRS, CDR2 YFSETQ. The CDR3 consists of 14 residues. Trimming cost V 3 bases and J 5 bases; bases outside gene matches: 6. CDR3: CASSSQGARETQYF. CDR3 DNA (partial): TGCGCCAGCAGCTCCCAGGGGGCGCGCGAGACC. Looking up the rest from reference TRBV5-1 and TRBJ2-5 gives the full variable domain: KAGVTQTPRYLIKTRGQQVTLSCSPISGHRSVSWYQQTPGQGLQFLFEYFSETQRNKGNFPGRFSGRQFSNSRSEMNVSTLELGDSALYLCASSSQGARETQYFGPGTRLLVL.

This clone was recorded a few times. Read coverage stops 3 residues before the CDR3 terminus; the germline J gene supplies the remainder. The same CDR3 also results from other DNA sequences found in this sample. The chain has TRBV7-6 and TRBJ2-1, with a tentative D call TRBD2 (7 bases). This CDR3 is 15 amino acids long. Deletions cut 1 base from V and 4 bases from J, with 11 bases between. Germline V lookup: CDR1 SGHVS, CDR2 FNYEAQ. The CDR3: CASSLGGGPYNEQFF. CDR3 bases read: TGTGCCAGCAGCTTAGGGGGGGGGCCGTACAATGAG.

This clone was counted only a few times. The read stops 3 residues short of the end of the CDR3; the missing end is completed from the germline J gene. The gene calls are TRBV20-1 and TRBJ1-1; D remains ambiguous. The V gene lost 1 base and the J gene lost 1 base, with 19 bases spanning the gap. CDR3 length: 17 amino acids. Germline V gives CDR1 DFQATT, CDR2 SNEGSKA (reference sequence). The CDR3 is CSARVMDPGRTNTEAFF. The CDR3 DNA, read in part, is TGCAGTGCTAGAGTAATGGATCCGGGGAGGACGAACACTGAA.

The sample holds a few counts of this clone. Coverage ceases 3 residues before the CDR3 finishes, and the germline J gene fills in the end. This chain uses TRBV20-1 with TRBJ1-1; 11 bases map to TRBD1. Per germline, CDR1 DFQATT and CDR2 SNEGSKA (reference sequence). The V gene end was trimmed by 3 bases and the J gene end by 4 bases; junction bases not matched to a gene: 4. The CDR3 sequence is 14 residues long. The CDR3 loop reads CSARAGTGGTEAFF. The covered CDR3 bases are TGCAGTGCTAGGGCCGGGACAGGGGGCACTGAA.

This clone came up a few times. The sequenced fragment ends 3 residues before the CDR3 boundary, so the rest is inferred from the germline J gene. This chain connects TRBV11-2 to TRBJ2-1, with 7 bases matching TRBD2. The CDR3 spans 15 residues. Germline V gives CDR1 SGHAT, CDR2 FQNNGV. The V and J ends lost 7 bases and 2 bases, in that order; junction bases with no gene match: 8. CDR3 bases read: TGTGCCAGCACCCTCGGGGGGTGGACCTACAATGAG. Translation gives CASTLGGWTYNE. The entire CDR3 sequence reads CASTLGGWTYNEQFF.

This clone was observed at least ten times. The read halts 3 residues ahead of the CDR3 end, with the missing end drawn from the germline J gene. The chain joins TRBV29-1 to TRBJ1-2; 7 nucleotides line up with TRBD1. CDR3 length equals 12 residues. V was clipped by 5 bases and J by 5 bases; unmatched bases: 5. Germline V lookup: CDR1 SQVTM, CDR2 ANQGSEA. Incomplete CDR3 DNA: TGCAGCGTTCGGACAGGCCCATATGGC. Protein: CSVRTGPYG. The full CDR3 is CSVRTGPYGYTF.

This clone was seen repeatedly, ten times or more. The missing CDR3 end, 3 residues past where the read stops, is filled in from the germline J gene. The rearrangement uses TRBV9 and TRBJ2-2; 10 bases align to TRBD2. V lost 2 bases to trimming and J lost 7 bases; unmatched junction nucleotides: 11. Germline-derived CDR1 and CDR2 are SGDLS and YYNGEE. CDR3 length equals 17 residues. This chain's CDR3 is CASSVSSGRVGSGELFF. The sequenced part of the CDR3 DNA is TGTGCCAGCAGCGTTAGCAGCGGGAGGGTCGGGAGCGGGGAG.

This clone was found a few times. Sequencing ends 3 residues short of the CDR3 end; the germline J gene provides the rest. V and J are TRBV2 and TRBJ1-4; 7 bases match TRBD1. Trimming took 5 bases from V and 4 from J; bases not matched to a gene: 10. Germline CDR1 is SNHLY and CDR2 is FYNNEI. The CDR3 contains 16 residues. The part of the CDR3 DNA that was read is TGTGCCAGCAGTTATGGGGACAGAACCCTTAATGAAAAA. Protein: CASSYGDRTLNEK. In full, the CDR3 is CASSYGDRTLNEKLFF.

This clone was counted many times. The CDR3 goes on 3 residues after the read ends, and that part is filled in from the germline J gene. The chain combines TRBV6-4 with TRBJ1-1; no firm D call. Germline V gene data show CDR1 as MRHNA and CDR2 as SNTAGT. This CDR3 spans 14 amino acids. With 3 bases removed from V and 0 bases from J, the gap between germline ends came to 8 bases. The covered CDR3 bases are TGTGCCAGCAGTGAAGGCAGTATGAACACTGAA. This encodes CASSEGSMNTE. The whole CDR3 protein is CASSEGSMNTEAFF.

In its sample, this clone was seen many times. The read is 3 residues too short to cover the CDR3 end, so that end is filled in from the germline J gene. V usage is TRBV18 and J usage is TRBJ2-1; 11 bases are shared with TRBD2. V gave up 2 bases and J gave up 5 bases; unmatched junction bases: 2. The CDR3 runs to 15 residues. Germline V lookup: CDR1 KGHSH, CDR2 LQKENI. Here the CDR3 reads CASSPISGRDNEQFF. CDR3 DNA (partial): TGTGCCAGCTCACCAATTAGCGGGAGGGACAATGAG.

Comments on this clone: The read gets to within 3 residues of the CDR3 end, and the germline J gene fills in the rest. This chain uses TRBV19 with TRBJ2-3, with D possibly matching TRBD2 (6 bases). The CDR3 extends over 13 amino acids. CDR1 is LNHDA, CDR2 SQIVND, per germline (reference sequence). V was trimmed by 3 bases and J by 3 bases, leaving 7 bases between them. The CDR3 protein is CASSMGGTDTQYF. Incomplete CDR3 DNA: TGTGCCAGTAGTATGGGGGGAACAGATACG.

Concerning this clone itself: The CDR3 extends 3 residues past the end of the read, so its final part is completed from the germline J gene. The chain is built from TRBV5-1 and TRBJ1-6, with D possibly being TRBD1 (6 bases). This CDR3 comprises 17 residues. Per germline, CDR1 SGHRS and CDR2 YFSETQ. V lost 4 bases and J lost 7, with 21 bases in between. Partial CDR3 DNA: TGCGCCAGCAGCCTCGGGACAACCCCCGGGGAAAATTCACCC. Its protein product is CASSLGTTPGENSP. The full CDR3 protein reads CASSLGTTPGENSPLHF.

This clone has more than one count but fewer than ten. The DNA read from the CDR3 is TGTGCCAGCTCGCTACAGGGGCGTGAA. This gives the protein CASSLQGRE. The complete CDR3 reads CASSLQGREAFF. The rearrangement joins TRBV18 to TRBJ1-1; 7 nucleotides agree with TRBD1. Read coverage stops 3 residues before the CDR3 terminus; the germline J gene supplies the remainder. The CDR3 spans 12 residues. V dropped 6 bases and J dropped 7; count of bases not matched to a gene: 5. CDR1 KGHSH and CDR2 LQKENI come from the germline V gene.

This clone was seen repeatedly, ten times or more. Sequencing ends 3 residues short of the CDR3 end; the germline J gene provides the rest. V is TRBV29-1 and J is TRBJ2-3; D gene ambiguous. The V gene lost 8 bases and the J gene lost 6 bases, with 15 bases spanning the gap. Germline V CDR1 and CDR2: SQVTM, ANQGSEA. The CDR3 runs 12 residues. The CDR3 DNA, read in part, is TGCAGCACGCGGCCCTCAAAGGATACG. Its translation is CSTRPSKDT. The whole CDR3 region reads CSTRPSKDTQYF.

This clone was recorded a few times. CDR3 bases read: TGCGCCAGCAGCTTGGCCATCGGGGCGGGGGGCAATGAG. Residues: CASSLAIGAGGNE. The whole CDR3 sequence is CASSLAIGAGGNEQFF. The chain joins TRBV5-1 to TRBJ2-1, with TRBD2 matching over 8 bases. Read coverage stops 3 residues before the CDR3 terminus; the germline J gene supplies the remainder. V shed 0 bases, J shed 6 bases, and the junction held 8 bases outside the gene matches. The germline V gene encodes CDR1 SGHRS and CDR2 YFSETQ. This CDR3 comprises 16 residues.

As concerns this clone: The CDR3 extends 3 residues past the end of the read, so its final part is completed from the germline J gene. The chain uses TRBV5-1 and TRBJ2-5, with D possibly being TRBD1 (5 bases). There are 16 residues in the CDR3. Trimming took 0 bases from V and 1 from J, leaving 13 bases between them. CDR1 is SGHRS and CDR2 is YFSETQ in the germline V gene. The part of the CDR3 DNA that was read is TGCGCCAGCAGCTTGGTTAGTGGGGCAGCCCAAGAGACC. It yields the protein CASSLVSGAAQET. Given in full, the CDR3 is CASSLVSGAAQETQYF.

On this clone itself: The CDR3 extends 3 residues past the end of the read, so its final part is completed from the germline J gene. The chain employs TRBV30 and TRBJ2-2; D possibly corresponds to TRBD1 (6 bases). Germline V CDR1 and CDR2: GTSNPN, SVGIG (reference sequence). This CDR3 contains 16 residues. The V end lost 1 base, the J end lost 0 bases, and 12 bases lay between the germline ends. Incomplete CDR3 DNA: TGTGCCTGGAGTGGGGGGCCAGGAGCGAACACCGGGGAG. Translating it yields CAWSGGPGANTGE. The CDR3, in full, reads CAWSGGPGANTGELFF.

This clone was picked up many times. The CDR3 reads CASSSDTYGYTF. CDR3 DNA (partial): TGTGCCAGCTCATCTGACACCTATGGC. The chain couples TRBV18 to TRBJ1-2; no definite D call. With the read ending 3 residues before the CDR3 end, the germline J gene is used to fill in that end. Germline V lookup: CDR1 KGHSH, CDR2 LQKENI. The CDR3 contains 12 residues. Trimming took 5 bases from V and 4 from J, leaving 8 bases between them.

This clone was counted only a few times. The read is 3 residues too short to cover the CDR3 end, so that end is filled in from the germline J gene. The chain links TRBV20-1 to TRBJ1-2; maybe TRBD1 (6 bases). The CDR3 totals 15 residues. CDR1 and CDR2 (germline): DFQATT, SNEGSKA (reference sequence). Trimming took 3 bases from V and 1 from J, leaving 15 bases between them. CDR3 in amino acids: CSASQGLGINYGYTF. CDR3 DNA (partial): TGCAGTGCTAGTCAGGGGTTGGGGATTAACTATGGC.

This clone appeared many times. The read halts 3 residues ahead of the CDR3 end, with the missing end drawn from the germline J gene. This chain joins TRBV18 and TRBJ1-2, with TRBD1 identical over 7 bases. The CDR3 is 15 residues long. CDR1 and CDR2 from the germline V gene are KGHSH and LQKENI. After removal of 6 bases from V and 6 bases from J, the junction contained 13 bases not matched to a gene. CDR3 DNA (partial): TGTGCCAGCTCCCGATGGGAGCAGGACAGGAATGGC. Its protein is CASSRWEQDRNG. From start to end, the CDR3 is CASSRWEQDRNGYTF.

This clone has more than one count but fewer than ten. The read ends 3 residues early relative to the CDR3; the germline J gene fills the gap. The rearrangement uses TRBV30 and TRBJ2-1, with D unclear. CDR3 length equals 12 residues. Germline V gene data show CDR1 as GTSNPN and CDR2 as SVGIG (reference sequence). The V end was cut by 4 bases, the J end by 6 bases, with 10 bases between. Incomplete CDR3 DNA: TGTGCCTGGAAAAGCGCGGCCAATGAG. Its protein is CAWKSAANE. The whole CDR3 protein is CAWKSAANEQFF.

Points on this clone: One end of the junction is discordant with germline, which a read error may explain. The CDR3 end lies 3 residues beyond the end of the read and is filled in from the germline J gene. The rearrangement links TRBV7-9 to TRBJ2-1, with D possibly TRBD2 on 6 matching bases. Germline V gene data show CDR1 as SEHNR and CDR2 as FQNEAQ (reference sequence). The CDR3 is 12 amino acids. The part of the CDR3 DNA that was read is TGTTCCAGCAGCTTAACTAGCACTGAG. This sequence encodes CSSSLTSTE. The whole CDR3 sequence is CSSSLTSTEQFF.

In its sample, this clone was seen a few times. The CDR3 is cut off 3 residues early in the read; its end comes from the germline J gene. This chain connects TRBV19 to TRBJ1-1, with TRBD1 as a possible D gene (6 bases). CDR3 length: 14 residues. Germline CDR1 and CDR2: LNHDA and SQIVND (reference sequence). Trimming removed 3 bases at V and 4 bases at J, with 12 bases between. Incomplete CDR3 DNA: TGTGCCAGTAGTATCGGGACATTCTCCACTGAA. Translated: CASSIGTFSTE. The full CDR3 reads CASSIGTFSTEAFF. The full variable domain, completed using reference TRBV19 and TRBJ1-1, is DGGITQSPKYLFRKEGQNVTLSCEQNLNHDAMYWYRQDPGQGLRLIYYSQIVNDFQKGDIAEGYSVSREKKESFPLTVTSAQKNPTAFYLCASSIGTFSTEAFFGQGTRLTVV.

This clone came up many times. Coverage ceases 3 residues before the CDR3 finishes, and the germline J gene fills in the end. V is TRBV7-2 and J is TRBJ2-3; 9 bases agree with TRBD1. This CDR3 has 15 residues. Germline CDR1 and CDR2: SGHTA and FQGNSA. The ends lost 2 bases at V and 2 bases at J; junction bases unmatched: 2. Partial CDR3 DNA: TGTGCCAGCAGCTTAAACAGGGGGCTCACAGATACG. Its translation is CASSLNRGLTDT. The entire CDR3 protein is CASSLNRGLTDTQYF. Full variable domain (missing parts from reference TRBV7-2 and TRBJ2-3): GAGVSQSPSNKVTEKGKDVELRCDPISGHTALYWYRQSLGQGLEFLIYFQGNSAPDKSGLPSDRFSAERTGGSVSTLTIQRTQQEDSAVYLCASSLNRGLTDTQYFGPGTRLTVL.

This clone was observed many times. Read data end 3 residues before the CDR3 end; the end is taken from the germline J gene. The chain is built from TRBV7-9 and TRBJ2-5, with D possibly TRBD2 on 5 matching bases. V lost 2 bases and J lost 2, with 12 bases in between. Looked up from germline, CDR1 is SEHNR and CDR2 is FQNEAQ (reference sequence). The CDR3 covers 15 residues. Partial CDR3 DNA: TGTGCCAGCAGCTTAAAGAGGGTTGGGCAAGAGACC. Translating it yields CASSLKRVGQET. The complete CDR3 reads CASSLKRVGQETQYF.

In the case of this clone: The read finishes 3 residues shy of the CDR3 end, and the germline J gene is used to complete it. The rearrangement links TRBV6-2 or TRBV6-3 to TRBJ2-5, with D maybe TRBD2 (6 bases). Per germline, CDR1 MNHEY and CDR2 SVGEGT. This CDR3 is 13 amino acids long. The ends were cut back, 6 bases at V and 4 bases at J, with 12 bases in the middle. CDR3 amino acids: CASRSTSRETQYF. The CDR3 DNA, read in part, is TGTGCCAGCAGGTCTACTAGCCGAGAGACC.